One and the same sample provided the 18 T cell receptor beta chains below, sequenced in a study of PD-L1 blockade in urothelial cancer. Clones were read by immunoSEQ multiplex PCR, and TCRdb kept only the in-frame ones, dropping some. The sample lists 100,000 or so clones, 90% to 95% occurring once. The input for sequencing was PBMCs, taken around atezolizumab (anti-PD-L1) treatment. These receptors were taken from a woman of 80 years or more with urothelial cancer.

The rearrangement links TRBV29-1 to TRBJ1-2, with D maybe TRBD1 (5 bases). The CDR3 consists of 14 residues. Germline CDR1 is SQVTM and CDR2 is ANQGSEA. V was trimmed by 7 bases and J by 0 bases, leaving 15 bases between them. The CDR3 loop is CSANKDRSNYGYTF. In DNA form, the CDR3 reads TGCAGCGCCAATAAAGACAGATCTAACTATGGCTACACCTTC.

This chain connects TRBV5-1 to TRBJ1-1, with D uncertain. V was trimmed by 4 bases and J by 4 bases, leaving 14 bases between them. This CDR3 contains 14 residues. In germline, CDR1 is SGHRS, CDR2 YFSETQ. This CDR3 reads CASSQLGEGTEAFF. Here the CDR3 DNA reads TGCGCCAGCAGCCAACTCGGGGAGGGCACTGAAGCTTTCTTT.

The chain uses TRBV21-1 and TRBJ1-1. TRBV21-1 is tagged as a pseudogene. CDR3 size: 15 residues. CDR3 in amino acids: CASSKERVNNPGAFF. In DNA form, the CDR3 reads TGTGCCAGCAGCAAAGAGAGGGTGAACAACCCCGGAGCTTTCTTT.

This clone was counted between two and nine times. The J gene is TRBJ2-3, the V gene TRBV5-1; possible D gene TRBD1, 6 bases. V was shortened by 3 bases and J by 2 bases, with 16 bases between the two germline ends. Germline V gene lookup returns CDR1 SGHRS and CDR2 YFSETQ. This CDR3 region has 16 residues. CDR3 residues: CASSWTLDSYTDTQYF. DNA for the CDR3: TGCGCCAGCAGCTGGACGTTGGACAGCTACACAGATACGCAGTATTTT.

This rearrangement joins TRBV19 to TRBJ2-7, with D maybe TRBD1 (8 bases). The germline V and J ends were trimmed by 6 bases and 0 bases, with 15 bases remaining between them. Looked up from germline, CDR1 is LNHDA and CDR2 is SQIVND (reference sequence). This CDR3 contains 15 residues. In DNA form, the CDR3 reads TGTGCCAGTAGCAAAACAGGGGGGGCCTCCTACGAGCAGTACTTC. It codes for CASSKTGGASYEQYF.

The genes are TRBV10-2 and TRBJ2-7; 12 bases are a match to TRBD2. Germline V CDR1 and CDR2: WSHSY, SAAADI. The CDR3 consists of 17 residues. V shed 0 bases and J 4 bases; nucleotides not matched to a gene: 7. The CDR3 bases are TGCGCCAGCAGTGAGTCCCGACTAGCGGGAGTTGGGTACGAGCAGTACTTC. Amino acid sequence: CASSESRLAGVGYEQYF.

This clone appeared a few times. The gene calls are TRBV7-8 and TRBJ2-2; 7 bases are a match to TRBD1. This CDR3 spans 15 amino acids. Germline loops: CDR1 SGHVS, CDR2 FQNEAQ. Losses at the gene ends were 0 bases for V and 6 bases for J; bases not matched to a gene: 4. The CDR3 here is CASSLAQTGAGELFF. CDR3 nucleotides: TGTGCCAGCAGCTTAGCGCAAACAGGGGCCGGGGAGCTGTTTTTT.

J is TRBJ2-5 and V is TRBV7-2; 7 nucleotides agree with TRBD2. The V segment lost 5 bases and the J segment 4 bases; nucleotides outside the gene matches: 7. Per the germline V gene, CDR1 is SGHTA and CDR2 is FQGNSA. There are 14 residues in the CDR3. The CDR3 DNA sequence: TGTGCCAGCAGCCCGATGGCGGGAGTAGAGACCCAGTACTTC. The encoded protein is CASSPMAGVETQYF.

To note about this clone: Additional DNA sequences in this sample encode the identical CDR3. The chain is built from TRBV5-4 and TRBJ1-2; 7 positions agree with TRBD1. Germline CDR1 and CDR2: SGHNT and YYREEE (reference sequence). The V gene end was trimmed by 4 bases and the J gene end by 2 bases; junction bases not matched to a gene: 2. The CDR3 sequence is 13 residues long. CDR3 DNA: TGTGCCAGCAGCCCGGACAGGAACTATGGCTACACCTTC. Translated, it gives CASSPDRNYGYTF. Together with reference TRBV5-4 and TRBJ1-2, the CDR3 gives the full variable domain: ETGVTQSPTHLIKTRGQQVTLRCSSQSGHNTVSWYQQALGQGPQFIFQYYREEENGRGNFPPRFSGLQFPNYSSELNVNALELDDSALYLCASSPDRNYGYTFGSGTRLTVV.

The CDR3 here is CSVESLASTDTQYF. DNA of the CDR3: TGCAGCGTTGAAAGTCTAGCGAGCACAGATACGCAGTATTTT. This rearrangement joins TRBV29-1 to TRBJ2-3, with a weak D call TRBD2 (6 bases). Germline V gene lookup returns CDR1 SQVTM and CDR2 ANQGSEA. With 2 bases removed from V and 0 bases from J, the gap between germline ends came to 9 bases. The CDR3 contains 14 residues.

V usage is TRBV19 and J usage is TRBJ2-1; 7 bases fit TRBD1. The V and J ends lost 7 bases and 5 bases, in that order; junction bases with no gene match: 11. CDR1 is LNHDA, CDR2 SQIVND, per germline (reference sequence). This CDR3 region has 15 residues. Written as DNA, the CDR3 is TGTGCCAGTACCCCGAGAGGGACAGTAAACAATGAGCAGTTCTTC. This gives the protein CASTPRGTVNNEQFF. Complete variable domain (other parts from reference TRBV19 and TRBJ2-1): DGGITQSPKYLFRKEGQNVTLSCEQNLNHDAMYWYRQDPGQGLRLIYYSQIVNDFQKGDIAEGYSVSREKKESFPLTVTSAQKNPTAFYLCASTPRGTVNNEQFFGPGTRLTVL.

This chain uses TRBV19 with TRBJ2-1; TRBD2 matches at 11 bases. This CDR3 has 13 residues. Germline CDR1 is LNHDA and CDR2 is SQIVND (reference sequence). After removal of 6 bases from V and 9 bases from J, the junction contained 4 bases not matched to a gene. As DNA, the CDR3 is TGTGCCAGTAGCCCTAGCGGGAGGCCTGAGCAGTTCTTC. Translation: CASSPSGRPEQFF.

This clone has just a few counts. The V gene is TRBV27, the J gene TRBJ1-1, with 8 bases aligning to TRBD1. CDR3 size: 15 residues. Germline CDR1 MNHEY, CDR2 SMNVEV (reference sequence). V trimming: 8 bases; J trimming: 4 bases; junction bases outside the gene matches: 12. The CDR3 loop reads CASRPGGRFGTEAFF. CDR3 nucleotide sequence: TGTGCCAGCCGCCCAGGGGGCCGATTTGGCACTGAAGCTTTCTTT.

The rearrangement joins TRBV7-2 to TRBJ2-2; 7 bases line up with TRBD2. The ends lost 1 base at V and 4 bases at J; junction bases unmatched: 3. The CDR3 totals 15 residues. Germline V lookup: CDR1 SGHTA, CDR2 FQGNSA. CDR3 loop: CASSLGASGTGELFF. The CDR3 coding sequence is TGTGCCAGCAGCTTAGGGGCTAGCGGCACCGGGGAGCTGTTTTTT.

The rearrangement uses TRBV5-1 and TRBJ2-1, with 11 bases identical to TRBD2. Germline V gene sequence: CDR1 SGHRS, CDR2 YFSETQ. J was trimmed by 9 bases and V by 1 base; bases with no gene match: 6. The CDR3 has 15 amino acids. The CDR3 reads CASSLRLAGGVEQFF. In DNA, the CDR3 is TGCGCCAGCAGCTTGAGGCTAGCGGGAGGCGTTGAGCAGTTCTTC.

This clone has only one observation. The chain is built from TRBV14 and TRBJ2-5, with 12 positions matching TRBD2. This CDR3 has 15 residues. Trimming at V came to 1 base and at J to 4 bases, leaving 1 base not matched to a gene. Germline CDR1 is SGHDN and CDR2 is FVKESK. CDR3 coding DNA: TGTGCCAGCAGCCAAGGACTAGCGGGGGCAGAGACCCAGTACTTC. Its protein is CASSQGLAGAETQYF.

The chain employs TRBV28 and TRBJ1-5; no definite D call. Trimming took 6 bases from V and 7 from J, leaving 16 bases between them. The CDR3 has 14 residues. Germline V lookup: CDR1 MDHEN, CDR2 SYDVKM. In DNA form, the CDR3 reads TGTGCCAGCAGCTCCCAATCTGACGGGCAGCCCCAGCATTTT. Protein product: CASSSQSDGQPQHF.

The chain recombines TRBV21-1 with TRBJ2-7; TRBD2, the table's D call, lacks a check against the DNA. TRBV21-1 is marked as a pseudogene. CDR3 length: 14 residues. The CDR3 here is CASSNDGSSYEQYF. In nucleotides, the CDR3 is TGTGCCAGCAGCAACGACGGGAGCTCCTACGAGCAGTACTTC.